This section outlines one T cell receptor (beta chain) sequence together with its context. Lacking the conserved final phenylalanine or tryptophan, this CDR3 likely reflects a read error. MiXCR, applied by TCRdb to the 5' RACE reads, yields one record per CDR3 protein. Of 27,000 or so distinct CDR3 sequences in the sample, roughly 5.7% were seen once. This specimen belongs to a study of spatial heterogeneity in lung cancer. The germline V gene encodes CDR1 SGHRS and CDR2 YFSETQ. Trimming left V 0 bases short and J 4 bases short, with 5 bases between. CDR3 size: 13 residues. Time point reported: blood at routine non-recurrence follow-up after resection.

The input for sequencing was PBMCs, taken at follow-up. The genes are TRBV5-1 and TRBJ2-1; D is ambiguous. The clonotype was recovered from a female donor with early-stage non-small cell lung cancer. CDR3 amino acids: CASSLGPYNEQFI. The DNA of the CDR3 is TGCGCCAGCAGCTTGGGACCGTACAATGAGCAGTTCATC.